This T cell receptor (beta chain) came from a study of spatial heterogeneity in lung cancer. Time point indicated: sample taken at primary tumor resection. Material for sequencing was whole RNA from tumor, nontumor lung or frozen PBMC, left unsorted. This clonotype is medium-sized (0.01 to 0.1%). TCRdb itself ran the 5' RACE reads through MiXCR, one entry per CDR3 protein. Here the sample spans some 3,900 distinct CDR3 sequences, about a sixth being singletons. The clonotype comes from a male donor with early-stage non-small cell lung cancer. The input for sequencing was PBMCs, taken at surgery.

This CDR3 is CASSFRGGGGYQETQYF. The CDR3 DNA reads TGTGCCAGCAGCTTCCGGGGTGGAGGGGGGTACCAAGAGACCCAGTACTTC. The rearrangement joins TRBV11-2 to TRBJ2-5; D is tentatively TRBD1 or TRBD2 (6 bases each). The CDR3 runs to 17 residues. V was trimmed by 3 bases and J by 0 bases, leaving 17 bases between them. In germline, CDR1 is SGHAT, CDR2 FQNNGV.